The 32 T cell receptor beta chains given below trace back to one sample, sequenced in a study of T cells in Graves' hyperthyroidism and ophthalmopathy. The TCR beta CDR3 regions underwent amplification using RNA transcripts as the source. The primer set for the first-round RT-PCR of the TCR CDR3 was HTBI. In TCRdb, the multiplex PCR reads were re-called with MiXCR into one record per CDR3 protein. Here the sample spans 500,000 to 600,000 distinct CDR3 sequences, about half being singletons. Input material: peripheral blood or thyroid tissue (not recorded which). These receptors all stem from an adult woman with Graves' disease, either hyperthyroidism or ophthalmopathy (not recorded which).

About this clonotype itself: Relative to the germline gene, one junction end is altered; a read error may explain this. The J gene is TRBJ2-5, the V gene TRBV10-3; D is possibly TRBD1 (6 bases). The germline V gene has CDR1 ENHRY and CDR2 SYGVKD. The CDR3 totals 17 residues. The CDR3 bases are TGTGCCAGCAGTGAGCCCCCCGGCGAAAGGGGGACAGAGACCCAGTACTTC. Its translation is CASSEPPGERGTETQYF.

This rearrangement joins TRBV10-3 to TRBJ2-7; D is uncertain. This CDR3 is built from 15 residues. CDR1 ENHRY and CDR2 SYGVKD come from the germline V gene. V was pared by 5 bases and J by 1 base, with 15 bases between. As DNA, the CDR3 is TGTGCCATCAGTTCAACGGGCAGCGATTCCTACGAGCAGTACTTC. Protein sequence: CAISSTGSDSYEQYF.

J is TRBJ2-7 and V is TRBV29-1; 8 bases map to TRBD2. The CDR3 runs to 12 residues. Germline V gene lookup returns CDR1 SQVTM and CDR2 ANQGSEA. Trimming removed 5 bases from V and 5 bases from J; junction bases left unmatched: 5. The CDR3 loop is CSVFGGRNEQYF. CDR3 sequence (DNA): TGCAGCGTTTTCGGCGGGAGGAACGAGCAGTACTTC.

V gene TRBV10-3 combines with J gene TRBJ1-6; D not certain. CDR3 length: 14 amino acids. V shed 7 bases and J shed 16 bases, with 23 bases lying between them. From germline, CDR1 is ENHRY and CDR2 SYGVKD. The CDR3: CAITGEVGRSELHF. Written as DNA, the CDR3 is TGTGCCATCACCGGGGAGGTAGGCAGGAGCGAACTCCACTTT.

This clonotype was picked up a small number of times. The rearrangement uses TRBV28 and TRBJ1-5, with D uncertain. Deletions cut 4 bases from V and 6 bases from J, with 16 bases between. The CDR3 is 15 residues long. Per the germline V gene, CDR1 is MDHEN and CDR2 is SYDVKM. CDR3 nucleotide sequence: TGTGCCAGCAGTTCCGGCAAAAAGGGCTTTCAGCCCCAGCATTTT. Translation gives CASSSGKKGFQPQHF.

The chain uses TRBV7-9 and TRBJ1-4; no clear D. The CDR3 is 13 amino acids. CDR1 is SEHNR, CDR2 FQNEAQ, per germline (reference sequence). Trimming pared 4 bases from V and 2 bases from J, leaving 5 bases between. In DNA, the CDR3 is TGTGCCAGCAGCTCTTGGACTAATGAAAAACTGTTTTTT. Translating it yields CASSSWTNEKLFF.

The chain joins TRBV5-1 to TRBJ2-2; perhaps D is TRBD1 or TRBD2 (6 bases each). The CDR3 has 15 residues. V lost 5 bases to trimming and J lost 4 bases, with 15 bases between them. The germline V gene has CDR1 SGHRS and CDR2 YFSETQ. For the CDR3, the DNA is TGCGCCAGCAGGAGGGGGGTGACGGGCACCGGGGAGCTGTTTTTT. Translating it yields CASRRGVTGTGELFF.

This sequence joins TRBV10-3 and TRBJ1-2; TRBD1 might be the D (6 bases). The CDR3 extends over 13 amino acids. Germline CDR1 is ENHRY and CDR2 is SYGVKD. V was pared by 3 bases and J by 5 bases, with 10 bases between. This CDR3 reads CAISDSGAYGYTF. CDR3 in DNA: TGTGCCATCAGTGATTCAGGGGCATATGGCTACACCTTC.

The chain links TRBV11-2 to TRBJ1-2; no definite D call. The V end was cut by 6 bases, the J end by 6 bases, with 17 bases between. CDR3 size: 14 residues. Germline CDR1 SGHAT, CDR2 FQNNGV. CDR3 amino acids: CASRLAGFGDGYTF. CDR3 DNA sequence: TGTGCCAGCAGGTTGGCAGGTTTTGGGGATGGCTACACCTTC. Variable domain in full (rest from reference TRBV11-2 and TRBJ1-2): EAGVAQSPRYKIIEKRQSVAFWCNPISGHATLYWYQQILGQGPKLLIQFQNNGVVDDSQLPKDRFSAERLKGVDSTLKIQPAKLEDSAVYLCASRLAGFGDGYTFGSGTRLTVV.

The chain has TRBV20-1 and TRBJ2-7; 7 bases are a match to TRBD1. This CDR3 has 15 residues. CDR1 is DFQATT, CDR2 SNEGSKA, per germline (reference sequence). V dropped 6 bases and J dropped 3; count of bases not matched to a gene: 14. In DNA, the CDR3 is TGCAGTGCCATACCCCCGACAGGGAGTAACTACGAGCAGTACTTC. This encodes CSAIPPTGSNYEQYF.

This clonotype was detected many times. V usage is TRBV29-1 and J usage is TRBJ1-4; no clear D gene. The CDR3 spans 13 residues. Germline CDR1 and CDR2: SQVTM and ANQGSEA. The V and J ends lost 0 bases and 7 bases respectively, with 9 bases between them. The CDR3 sequence: CSVEDNLSEKLFF. The CDR3 nucleotides are TGCAGCGTTGAAGATAATCTGTCTGAAAAACTGTTTTTT. The full variable domain, rest sourced from reference TRBV29-1 and TRBJ1-4, is SAVISQKPSRDICQRGTSLTIQCQVDSQVTMMFWYRQQPGQSLTLIATANQGSEATYESGFVIDKFPISRPNLTFSTLTVSNMSPEDSSIYLCSVEDNLSEKLFFGSGTQLSVL.

The sample holds many counts of this clonotype. The chain has TRBV7-3 and TRBJ1-6; no clear D. Trimming stripped 0 bases from V and 8 bases from J, with 5 bases between. This CDR3 comprises 13 residues. Germline CDR1 SGHTA, CDR2 FQGTGA. The CDR3 DNA sequence: TGTGCCAGCAGCTTAACGTCTTATTCACCCCTCCACTTT. Translation: CASSLTSYSPLHF.

The V gene is TRBV7-8, the J gene TRBJ1-5; maybe TRBD1 (6 bases). V gave up 9 bases and J gave up 6 bases, with 18 bases separating them. The CDR3 consists of 14 residues. Germline CDR1 reads SGHVS; CDR2 reads FQNEAQ. The CDR3 sequence: CASRGGRRIQPQHF. For the CDR3, the DNA is TGTGCCAGTCGGGGGGGGCGTAGGATTCAGCCCCAGCATTTT. The full variable domain, its missing parts supplied by reference TRBV7-8 and TRBJ1-5, is GAGVSQSPRYKVAKRGQDVALRCDPISGHVSLFWYQQALGQGPEFLTYFQNEAQLDKSGLPSDRFFAERPEGSVSTLKIQRTQQEDSAVYLCASRGGRRIQPQHFGDGTRLSIL.

Details on this clonotype: The junction does not match germline at one end; this may be a read error. V is TRBV11-2 and J is TRBJ2-1; TRBD2 agrees at 12 bases. CDR1 is SGHAT and CDR2 is FQNNGV in the germline V gene. The CDR3 totals 15 residues. The CDR3 loop reads CAGSLLAGGTNEQFF. The CDR3, as DNA: TGTGCCGGCAGCTTACTAGCGGGAGGTACCAATGAGCAGTTCTTC.

The chain employs TRBV28 and TRBJ2-7; D gene unclear. CDR3 length equals 14 residues. Trimming pared 7 bases from V and 0 bases from J, leaving 13 bases between. The germline CDR1 and CDR2 sequences are MDHEN and SYDVKM. The CDR3 DNA is TGTGCCAGCAACCTCTCAGGCTTCTCCTACGAGCAGTACTTC. Amino acids: CASNLSGFSYEQYF.

For the CDR3, the DNA is TGTGCCTGGAGGCCCCGGGGCGGCGGTTATTCACCCCTCCACTTT. Translation gives CAWRPRGGGYSPLHF. The rearrangement links TRBV30 to TRBJ1-6; D perhaps matches TRBD1 (5 bases). The CDR3 runs 15 residues. Germline-derived CDR1 and CDR2 are GTSNPN and SVGIG (reference sequence). V was shortened by 3 bases and J by 8 bases, with 17 bases between the two germline ends. Variable domain in full (rest from reference TRBV30 and TRBJ1-6): SQTIHQWPATLVQPVGSPLSLECTVEGTSNPNLYWYRQAAGRGLQLLFYSVGIGQISSEVPQNLSASRPQDRQFILSSKKLLLSDSGFYLCAWRPRGGGYSPLHFGNGTRLTVT.

This clonotype has a handful of counts. V and J are TRBV14 and TRBJ2-7; a weak D match, TRBD1 (6 bases). Germline CDR1 SGHDN, CDR2 FVKESK. V shed 1 base and J shed 3 bases, with 13 bases lying between them. The CDR3 spans 15 residues. CDR3 coding DNA: TGTGCCAGCAGCCAAGGCCGGGACACTTTCTACGAGCAGTACTTC. Its protein product is CASSQGRDTFYEQYF.

This clonotype came up many times. This rearrangement joins TRBV3-1 to TRBJ1-5; possible D gene TRBD1, 5 bases. Germline lookup yields CDR1 LGHDT and CDR2 YNNKEL (reference sequence). Trimming removed 4 bases at V and 0 bases at J, with 10 bases between. There are 15 residues in the CDR3. CDR3 in DNA: TGTGCCAGCAGCCTCGACAGAAGTAGCAATCAGCCCCAGCATTTT. Translating it yields CASSLDRSSNQPQHF. The variable domain in full, with the rest retrieved from reference TRBV3-1 and TRBJ1-5, is DTAVSQTPKYLVTQMGNDKSIKCEQNLGHDTMYWYKQDSKKFLKIMFSYNNKELIINETVPNRFSPKSPDKAHLNLHINSLELGDSAVYFCASSLDRSSNQPQHFGDGTRLSIL.

This clonotype was detected many times. The chain is built from TRBV20-1 and TRBJ2-7, with D perhaps matching TRBD1 or TRBD2 (5 bases each). Trimming took off 5 bases at V and 0 bases at J, with 11 bases between the two ends. The CDR3 is 13 residues long. In germline, CDR1 is DFQATT, CDR2 SNEGSKA (reference sequence). The CDR3 reads CSASGAISYEQYF. CDR3 DNA sequence: TGCAGTGCTTCCGGGGCCATCTCCTACGAGCAGTACTTC.

This chain joins TRBV7-9 and TRBJ2-3; D gene ambiguous. Trimming removed 4 bases from V and 5 bases from J, with 10 bases in between. Germline CDR1 SEHNR, CDR2 FQNEAQ (reference sequence). This CDR3 has 13 amino acids. CDR3 sequence reads: CASSSHPRDTQYF. The CDR3 nucleotides read TGTGCCAGCAGCTCCCATCCGAGAGATACGCAGTATTTT.

This clonotype was counted many times. The chain joins TRBV27 to TRBJ1-6; D uncertain. V lost 3 bases, J lost 8 bases, and 5 bases lay in between. The CDR3 is 12 residues long. Germline V gene lookup returns CDR1 MNHEY and CDR2 SMNVEV (reference sequence). CDR3 amino acids: CASSFVDSPLHF. The DNA for the CDR3 is TGTGCCAGCAGTTTCGTAGATTCACCCCTCCACTTT.

About this clonotype: Lacking the conserved final phenylalanine or tryptophan, this CDR3 likely reflects a read error. Because the CDR3's place on the DNA is in doubt, the DNA is left out and the CDR3 is given as listed by TCRdb. V usage is TRBV2 and J usage is TRBJ1-2; no DNA check was done on the table's D call, TRBD1. Germline V CDR1 and CDR2: SNHLY, FYNNEI. The CDR3 sequence runs 8 residues, both termini included. CDR3 protein: CASSDRAG.

The chain recombines TRBV24-1 with TRBJ2-2, with no clear D. The CDR3 has 13 amino acids. Between the trimmed V and J ends, which lost 4 bases and 8 bases, there was a span of 10 bases. In germline, CDR1 is KGHDR, CDR2 SFDVKD. CDR3 sequence: CATSDPNGGELFF. CDR3 DNA: TGTGCCACCAGTGACCCCAATGGGGGGGAGCTGTTTTTT.

The rearrangement uses TRBV11-2 and TRBJ2-1; D possibly corresponds to TRBD2 (6 bases). CDR1 and CDR2 (germline): SGHAT, FQNNGV. The V end lost 2 bases, the J end lost 5 bases, and 16 bases lay between the germline ends. The CDR3 totals 16 residues. CDR3 region: CASSLTSGGDNNEQFF. The CDR3 DNA reads TGTGCCAGCAGCTTAACGTCCGGGGGAGATAACAATGAGCAGTTCTTC.

The chain couples TRBV28 to TRBJ1-5; the match to TRBD1 covers 7 bases. Germline V CDR1 and CDR2: MDHEN, SYDVKM. V gave up 7 bases and J gave up 0 bases; unmatched junction bases: 12. The CDR3 has 17 amino acids. As DNA, the CDR3 is TGTGCCAGCAAGGGGGGGACAGTCCATAATAGCAATCAGCCCCAGCATTTT. Encoded protein: CASKGGTVHNSNQPQHF.

The chain has TRBV29-1 and TRBJ2-3, with TRBD2 identical over 7 bases. Trimming took 4 bases from V and 3 from J; bases not matched to a gene: 4. The CDR3 is 13 residues long. CDR1 is SQVTM and CDR2 is ANQGSEA in the germline V gene. CDR3 nucleotide sequence: TGCAGCGTTGCGGCGGGAGCAACAGATACGCAGTATTTT. Encoded protein: CSVAAGATDTQYF.

This clonotype was seen many times. This chain joins TRBV15 and TRBJ1-3, with D hard to call. This CDR3 is 12 amino acids long. V lost 0 bases and J lost 8, with 5 bases in between. Germline lookup yields CDR1 LNHNV and CDR2 YYDKDF (reference sequence). CDR3 sequence: CATSRDVDTIYF. The CDR3, as DNA: TGTGCCACCAGCAGAGATGTTGACACCATATATTTT.

This chain uses TRBV12-3 or TRBV12-4 with TRBJ1-6; D unresolved. The CDR3 is 13 amino acids. V gave up 9 bases and J gave up 7 bases, with 13 bases separating them. The DNA for the CDR3 is TGTGCCAGTCGTTGGACCTGGAATTCACCCCTCCACTTT. Residues: CASRWTWNSPLHF.

The chain couples TRBV9 to TRBJ1-2, with D unclear. CDR3 length equals 15 residues. V was trimmed by 5 bases and J by 4 bases, leaving 18 bases between them. Germline lookup yields CDR1 SGDLS and CDR2 YYNGEE. This CDR3 reads CASSADLEGSYGYTF. In DNA form, the CDR3 reads TGTGCCAGCAGTGCTGACCTGGAGGGCAGCTATGGCTACACCTTC.

This clonotype appeared many times. The V call is TRBV2, the J call TRBJ2-5; 7 positions match TRBD2. Germline-derived CDR1 and CDR2 are SNHLY and FYNNEI. Unmatched junction bases numbered 12, after V lost 6 bases and J lost 5 bases. The CDR3 loop spans 15 amino acids. The CDR3 region is CASRTTSSPQETQYF. In DNA, the CDR3 is TGTGCCAGCAGAACGACTAGCTCCCCTCAGGAGACCCAGTACTTC.

V gene TRBV28 combines with J gene TRBJ2-7; TRBD2 is a possible D gene (5 bases). This CDR3 has 14 residues. The V gene lost 6 bases and the J gene lost 0 bases, with 12 bases spanning the gap. From germline, CDR1 is MDHEN and CDR2 SYDVKM. For the CDR3, the DNA is TGTGCCAGCAGGGACGGAGGTAGCTCCTACGAGCAGTACTTC. It codes for CASRDGGSSYEQYF.

The gene calls are TRBV25-1 and TRBJ2-5; the D call may be TRBD1 or TRBD2 (5 bases each). The V gene lost 7 bases and the J gene lost 2 bases, with 17 bases spanning the gap. Germline V gives CDR1 MGHDK, CDR2 SYGVNS. The CDR3 is made up of 15 amino acids. DNA of the CDR3: TGTGCCAGCAATCACCCGGGACGGACGCAAGAGACCCAGTACTTC. Its translation is CASNHPGRTQETQYF. The full variable domain, completed using reference TRBV25-1 and TRBJ2-5, is EADIYQTPRYLVIGTGKKITLECSQTMGHDKMYWYQQDPGMELHLIHYSYGVNSTEKGDLSSESTVSRIRTEHFPLTLESARPSHTSQYLCASNHPGRTQETQYFGPGTRLLVL.